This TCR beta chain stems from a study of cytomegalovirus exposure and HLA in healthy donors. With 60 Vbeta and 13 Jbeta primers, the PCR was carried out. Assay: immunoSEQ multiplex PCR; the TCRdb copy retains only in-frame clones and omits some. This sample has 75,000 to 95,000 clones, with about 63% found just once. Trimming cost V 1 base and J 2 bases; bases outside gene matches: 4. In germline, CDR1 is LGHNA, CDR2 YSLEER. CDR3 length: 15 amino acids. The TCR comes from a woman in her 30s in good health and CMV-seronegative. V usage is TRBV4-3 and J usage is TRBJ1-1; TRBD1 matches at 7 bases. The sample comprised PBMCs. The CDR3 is CASSQVAGGNTEAFF. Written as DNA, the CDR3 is TGCGCCAGCAGCCAAGTCGCAGGGGGAAACACTGAAGCTTTCTTT.